The 23 T cell receptor beta chains presented below share a single source sample, sequenced in a study of OX40 agonist ivuxolimab in advanced cancers. The assay was immunoSEQ multiplex PCR, and TCRdb's table has in-frame clones only and misses some. The table records about 21,000 clones, about 88% of them present only once. The sequenced sample was CD4+ or CD8+ T cells sorted from blood, obtained in a trial of the OX40 agonist ivuxolimab. Receptor source: an adult with an advanced solid tumor such as melanoma, head and neck, liver or kidney cancer.

This sequence joins TRBV11-2 and TRBJ2-1; 9 bases match TRBD2. Trimming removed 4 bases from V and 2 bases from J; junction bases left unmatched: 3. This CDR3 spans 15 amino acids. Per the germline V gene, CDR1 is SGHAT and CDR2 is FQNNGV. The CDR3 loop reads CASSSSGTTYNEQFF. The DNA for the CDR3 is TGTGCCAGCAGCTCTAGCGGGACGACCTACAATGAGCAGTTCTTC.

A few counts support this clone. The chain uses TRBV6-1 and TRBJ2-3; D remains ambiguous. V was trimmed by 4 bases and J by 4 bases, leaving 12 bases between them. The CDR3 extends over 14 amino acids. The V gene's germline CDR1 is MNHNS and CDR2 SASEGT. This chain's CDR3 is CASSGVKPSDTQYF. As DNA, the CDR3 is TGTGCCAGCAGTGGGGTTAAGCCGTCAGATACGCAGTATTTT.

The chain combines TRBV18 with TRBJ1-2, with no clear D. The CDR3 covers 13 residues. Germline V lookup: CDR1 KGHSH, CDR2 LQKENI. Trimming removed 1 base from V and 9 bases from J, with 12 bases in between. The CDR3 loop reads CASSPLAAKSYTF. CDR3 DNA sequence: TGTGCCAGCTCACCACTGGCGGCCAAAAGCTACACCTTC.

The V call is TRBV29-1, the J call TRBJ1-1, with 9 bases aligning to TRBD1. The V gene end was trimmed by 7 bases and the J gene end by 1 base; junction bases not matched to a gene: 4. The CDR3 is 13 amino acids. From germline, CDR1 is SQVTM and CDR2 ANQGSEA. For the CDR3, the DNA is TGCAGCGCCCTGGGACAGGGGAACACTGAAGCTTTCTTT. Residues: CSALGQGNTEAFF.

This clone was seen just once. The V call is TRBV19, the J call TRBJ2-3; 9 nucleotides agree with TRBD1. The V gene's germline CDR1 is LNHDA and CDR2 SQIVND (reference sequence). V lost 5 bases, J lost 2 bases, and 8 bases stayed unmatched. The CDR3 has 16 amino acids. In nucleotides, the CDR3 is TGTGCCAGTAGTTCGTCCGGGACAGGGTTCACAGATACGCAGTATTTT. Its protein product is CASSSSGTGFTDTQYF.

The genes are TRBV6-1 and TRBJ1-5, with D unresolved. The CDR3 consists of 15 residues. The germline CDR1 and CDR2 sequences are MNHNS and SASEGT. Between the trimmed V and J ends, which lost 2 bases and 6 bases, there was a span of 14 bases. The CDR3 here is CASSEYGVSAQPQHF. For the CDR3, the DNA is TGTGCCAGCAGTGAATATGGGGTTAGCGCTCAGCCCCAGCATTTT.

This clone was seen a handful of times. The chain uses TRBV13 and TRBJ1-3; D uncertain. V gave up 1 base and J gave up 8 bases, with 12 bases separating them. This CDR3 has 14 amino acids. Germline lookup yields CDR1 PRHDT and CDR2 FYEKMQ (reference sequence). CDR3 protein: CASSLVGFGDTIYF. DNA for the CDR3: TGTGCCAGCAGCTTAGTAGGATTCGGAGACACCATATATTTT.

The gene calls are TRBV6-4 and TRBJ1-1, with D uncertain. There are 13 residues in the CDR3. Germline V gene data show CDR1 as MRHNA and CDR2 as SNTAGT. V lost 4 bases and J lost 1, with 7 bases in between. DNA of the CDR3: TGTGCCAGCAGTGTTGAGGAGAACACTGAAGCTTTCTTT. Protein sequence: CASSVEENTEAFF.

This clone was counted only a few times. V and J are TRBV30 and TRBJ2-7; 12 bases align to TRBD2. Germline loops: CDR1 GTSNPN, CDR2 SVGIG (reference sequence). The CDR3 covers 13 residues. V lost 5 bases and J lost 2; bases outside the gene matches: 1. This chain's CDR3 is CAWRLAGAYEQYF. For the CDR3, the DNA is TGTGCCTGGCGACTAGCGGGGGCCTACGAGCAGTACTTC.

The V and J genes are TRBV28 and TRBJ2-2; D gene unclear. This CDR3 region has 15 residues. The germline V gene encodes CDR1 MDHEN and CDR2 SYDVKM. Between the trimmed V and J ends, which lost 3 bases and 2 bases, there was a span of 10 bases. In nucleotides, the CDR3 is TGTGCCAGCAGTTTGCCCGGCGGTAACACCGGGGAGCTGTTTTTT. Translated: CASSLPGGNTGELFF.

The gene calls are TRBV29-1 and TRBJ2-7; D unclear. Germline V gives CDR1 SQVTM, CDR2 ANQGSEA. The CDR3 runs to 12 residues. V was shortened by 4 bases and J by 0 bases, with 7 bases between the two germline ends. CDR3 protein: CSVASSSYEQYF. CDR3 nucleotides: TGCAGCGTTGCCTCGAGCTCCTACGAGCAGTACTTC.

This clone was found once. The chain is built from TRBV5-1 and TRBJ1-6, with D possibly matching TRBD1 (5 bases). V dropped 2 bases and J dropped 0 bases, with 15 bases sitting between them. The CDR3 sequence is 18 residues long. Germline V gene sequence: CDR1 SGHRS, CDR2 YFSETQ. DNA for the CDR3: TGCGCCAGCAGCTTCTCAGGGAATTCGGGCTCCTATAATTCACCCCTCCACTTT. It codes for CASSFSGNSGSYNSPLHF.

This clone has just one count. This sequence joins TRBV7-9 and TRBJ1-5; the D is unclear. V was cut by 4 bases and J by 2 bases, with 12 bases left in between. This CDR3 has 15 amino acids. Per germline, CDR1 SEHNR and CDR2 FQNEAQ (reference sequence). In DNA, the CDR3 is TGTGCCAGCAGCTCGGCCAGTGAGGGCAATCAGCCCCAGCATTTT. Translated, it gives CASSSASEGNQPQHF. The full variable domain, rest sourced from reference TRBV7-9 and TRBJ1-5, is DTGVSQNPRHKITKRGQNVTFRCDPISEHNRLYWYRQTLGQGPEFLTYFQNEAQLEKSRLLSDRFSAERPKGSFSTLEIQRTEQGDSAMYLCASSSASEGNQPQHFGDGTRLSIL.

V and J are TRBV5-1 and TRBJ1-2; D is undetermined. This CDR3 is 12 amino acids long. Germline CDR1 is SGHRS and CDR2 is YFSETQ. Trimming cost V 2 bases and J 6 bases, with 8 bases left between them. The CDR3 here is CASSFPGNGYTF. The CDR3 nucleotides are TGCGCCAGCAGCTTTCCCGGGAATGGCTACACCTTC.

The rearrangement uses TRBV28 and TRBJ1-2; D may be TRBD1 (5 bases). CDR1 MDHEN and CDR2 SYDVKM come from the germline V gene. This CDR3 is built from 14 residues. V lost 5 bases and J lost 0, with 10 bases in between. CDR3 sequence reads: CASSAGTANYGYTF. CDR3 coding DNA: TGTGCCAGCAGTGCCGGGACGGCTAACTATGGCTACACCTTC.

This clone has only one observation. This chain connects TRBV5-1 to TRBJ1-3; TRBD1 might be the D (5 bases). Trimming cost V 0 bases and J 0 bases, with 13 bases left between them. From germline, CDR1 is SGHRS and CDR2 YFSETQ. The CDR3 covers 17 residues. The CDR3 bases are TGCGCCAGCAGCTTGGCCGGGGGACTTACCTCTGGAAACACCATATATTTT. As protein: CASSLAGGLTSGNTIYF. The variable domain in full, with the rest retrieved from reference TRBV5-1 and TRBJ1-3, is KAGVTQTPRYLIKTRGQQVTLSCSPISGHRSVSWYQQTPGQGLQFLFEYFSETQRNKGNFPGRFSGRQFSNSRSEMNVSTLELGDSALYLCASSLAGGLTSGNTIYFGEGSWLTVV.

The genes are TRBV30 and TRBJ1-1, with unresolved D. The CDR3 totals 13 residues. V dropped 2 bases and J dropped 3 bases, with 10 bases sitting between them. CDR1 GTSNPN and CDR2 SVGIG come from the germline V gene (reference sequence). The CDR3 spells CAWSWQRHTEAFF. The CDR3 DNA is TGTGCCTGGAGTTGGCAGCGGCACACTGAAGCTTTCTTT.

The chain is built from TRBV4-1 and TRBJ2-7; TRBD1 is a possible D gene (5 bases). The CDR3 runs 14 residues. The germline V and J ends were trimmed by 10 bases and 1 base, with 17 bases remaining between them. Germline V gives CDR1 MGHRA, CDR2 YSYEKL. CDR3 sequence: CANFRAGWSYEQYF. The CDR3 DNA sequence: TGCGCCAACTTCAGGGCAGGGTGGTCCTACGAGCAGTACTTC.

The chain's CDR3 is CSVRSGGSADTQYF. CDR3 sequence (DNA): TGCAGCGTGCGATCGGGGGGCTCGGCAGATACGCAGTATTTT. The chain couples TRBV29-1 to TRBJ2-3, with TRBD2 as a possible D gene (7 bases). V shed 6 bases and J shed 4 bases, with 17 bases lying between them. The CDR3 extends over 14 amino acids. CDR1 SQVTM and CDR2 ANQGSEA come from the germline V gene.

This clone was seen more than once but under ten times. The genes are TRBV6-5 and TRBJ1-2; 8 nucleotides match TRBD1. Trimming removed 5 bases from V and 5 bases from J; junction bases left unmatched: 10. Germline V CDR1 and CDR2: MNHEY, SVGAGI. The CDR3 loop spans 15 amino acids. The CDR3 loop is CASSVTGTGVYGYTF. CDR3 nucleotide sequence: TGTGCCAGCAGTGTGACCGGGACAGGCGTGTATGGCTACACCTTC.

V gene TRBV11-2 combines with J gene TRBJ2-3, with D unclear. Germline values: CDR1 SGHAT, CDR2 FQNNGV. CDR3 length: 15 residues. V lost 5 bases and J lost 4, with 16 bases in between. This CDR3 is CASSEQTGGADTQYF. The CDR3 region has the DNA TGTGCCAGCAGCGAACAGACGGGCGGTGCAGATACGCAGTATTTT.

The genes are TRBV19 and TRBJ1-1; TRBD1 matches at 8 bases. J was trimmed by 4 bases and V by 5 bases; bases with no gene match: 3. Per the germline V gene, CDR1 is LNHDA and CDR2 is SQIVND (reference sequence). CDR3 size: 13 residues. The CDR3 spells CASSLDRVTEAFF. The CDR3 bases are TGTGCCAGTAGTTTGGACAGGGTCACTGAAGCTTTCTTT.

V usage is TRBV21-1 and J usage is TRBJ2-1; no check of the table's D call, TRBD1, against the DNA was made. TRBV21-1 is recorded as a pseudogene. The CDR3 loop spans 13 amino acids. CDR3 protein: CASSKEQVSEQFF. CDR3 sequence (DNA): TGTGCCAGCAGCAAAGAGCAGGTAAGTGAGCAGTTCTTC.